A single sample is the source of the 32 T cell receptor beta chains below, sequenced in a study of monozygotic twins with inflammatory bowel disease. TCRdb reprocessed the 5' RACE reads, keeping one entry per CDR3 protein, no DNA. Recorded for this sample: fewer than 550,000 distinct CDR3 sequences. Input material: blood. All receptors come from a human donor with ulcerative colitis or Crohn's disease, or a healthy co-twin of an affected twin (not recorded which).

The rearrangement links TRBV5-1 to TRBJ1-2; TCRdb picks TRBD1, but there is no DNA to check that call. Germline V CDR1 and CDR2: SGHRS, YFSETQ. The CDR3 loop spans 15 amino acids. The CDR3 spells CASSLRGGGGYGYTF.

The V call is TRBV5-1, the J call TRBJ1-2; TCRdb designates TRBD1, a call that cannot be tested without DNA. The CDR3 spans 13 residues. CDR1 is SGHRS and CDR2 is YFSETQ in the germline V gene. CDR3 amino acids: CASTTSPSYGYTF.

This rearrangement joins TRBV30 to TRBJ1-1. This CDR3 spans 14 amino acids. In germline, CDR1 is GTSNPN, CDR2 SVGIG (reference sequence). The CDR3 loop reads CAWSLRTFRAEAFF.

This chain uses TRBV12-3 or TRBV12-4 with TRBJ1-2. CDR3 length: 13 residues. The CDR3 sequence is CASSYGEDYGYTF.

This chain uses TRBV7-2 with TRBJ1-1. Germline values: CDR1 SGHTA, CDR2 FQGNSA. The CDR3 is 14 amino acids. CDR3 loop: CASSLMDANTEAFF.

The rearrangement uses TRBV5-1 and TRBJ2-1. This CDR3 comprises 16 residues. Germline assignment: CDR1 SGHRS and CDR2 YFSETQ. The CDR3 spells CASSLGQRSSYNEQFF.

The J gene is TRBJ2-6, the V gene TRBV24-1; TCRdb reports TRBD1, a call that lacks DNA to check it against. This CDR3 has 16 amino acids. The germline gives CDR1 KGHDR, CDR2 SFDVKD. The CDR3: CATGYRGPSGANVLTF.

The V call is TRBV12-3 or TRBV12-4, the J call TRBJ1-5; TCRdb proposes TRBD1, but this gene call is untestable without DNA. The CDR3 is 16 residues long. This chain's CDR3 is CASTTTGFMGNQPQHF.

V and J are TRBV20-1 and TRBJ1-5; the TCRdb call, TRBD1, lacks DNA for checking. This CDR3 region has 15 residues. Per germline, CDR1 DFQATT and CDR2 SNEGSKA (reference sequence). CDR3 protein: CSASKPTGFGRPQHF.

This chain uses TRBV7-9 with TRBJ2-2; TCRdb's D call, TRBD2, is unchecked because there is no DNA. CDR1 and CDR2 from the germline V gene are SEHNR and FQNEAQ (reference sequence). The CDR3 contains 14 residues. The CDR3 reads CASSFSLRAGELFF.

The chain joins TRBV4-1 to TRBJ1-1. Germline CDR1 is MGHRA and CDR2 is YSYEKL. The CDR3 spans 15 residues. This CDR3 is CASRQAVSLNTEAFF.

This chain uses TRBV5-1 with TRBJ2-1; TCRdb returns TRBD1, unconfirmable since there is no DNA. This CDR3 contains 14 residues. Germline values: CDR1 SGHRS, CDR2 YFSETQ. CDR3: CASSGSPVENEQFF.

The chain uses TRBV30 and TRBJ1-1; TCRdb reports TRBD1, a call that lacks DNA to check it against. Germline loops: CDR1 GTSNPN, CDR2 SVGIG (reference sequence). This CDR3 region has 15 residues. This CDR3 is CAWSLPGQLRTEAFF.

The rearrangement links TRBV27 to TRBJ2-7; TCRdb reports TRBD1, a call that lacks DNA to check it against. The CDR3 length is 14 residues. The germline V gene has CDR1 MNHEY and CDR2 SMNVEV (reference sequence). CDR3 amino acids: CASSFIQGAGEQYF.

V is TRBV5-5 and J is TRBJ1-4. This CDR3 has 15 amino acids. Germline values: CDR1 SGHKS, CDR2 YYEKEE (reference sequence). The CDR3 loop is CASSLDVATNEKLFF. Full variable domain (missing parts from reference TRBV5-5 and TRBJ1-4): DAGVTQSPTHLIKTRGQQVTLRCSPISGHKSVSWYQQVLGQGPQFIFQYYEKEERGRGNFPDRFSARQFPNYSSELNVNALLLGDSALYLCASSLDVATNEKLFFGSGTQLSVL.

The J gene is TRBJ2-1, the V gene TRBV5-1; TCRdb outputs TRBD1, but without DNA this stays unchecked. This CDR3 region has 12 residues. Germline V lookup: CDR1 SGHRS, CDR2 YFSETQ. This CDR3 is CATRTGNNEQFF.

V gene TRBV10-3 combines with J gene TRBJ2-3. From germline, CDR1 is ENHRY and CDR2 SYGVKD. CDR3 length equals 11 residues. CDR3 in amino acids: CAIARGDTQYF.

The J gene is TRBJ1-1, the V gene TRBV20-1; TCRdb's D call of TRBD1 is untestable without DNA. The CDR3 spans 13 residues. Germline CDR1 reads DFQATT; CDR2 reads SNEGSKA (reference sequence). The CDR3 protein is CSVSGARGTEAFF.

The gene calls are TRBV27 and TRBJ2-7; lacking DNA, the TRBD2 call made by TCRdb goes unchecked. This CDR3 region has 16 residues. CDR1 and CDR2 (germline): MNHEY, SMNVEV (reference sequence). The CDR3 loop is CASSYRRLAEGYEQYF.

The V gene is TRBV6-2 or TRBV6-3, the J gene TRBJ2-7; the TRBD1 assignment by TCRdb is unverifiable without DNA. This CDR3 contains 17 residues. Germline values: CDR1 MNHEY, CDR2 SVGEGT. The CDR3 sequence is CASSYGGWGRRSYEQYF.

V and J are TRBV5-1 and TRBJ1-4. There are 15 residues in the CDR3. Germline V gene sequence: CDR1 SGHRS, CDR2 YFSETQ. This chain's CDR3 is CASSLSGPNNEKLLF.

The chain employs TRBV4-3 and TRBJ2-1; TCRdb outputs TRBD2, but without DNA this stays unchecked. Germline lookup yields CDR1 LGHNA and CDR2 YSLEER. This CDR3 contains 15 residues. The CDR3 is CASSQDPAGGIEQFF.

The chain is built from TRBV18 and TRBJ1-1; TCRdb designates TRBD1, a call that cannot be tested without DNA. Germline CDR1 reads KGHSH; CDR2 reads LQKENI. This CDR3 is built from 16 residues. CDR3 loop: CASSSQGLGANTEAFF. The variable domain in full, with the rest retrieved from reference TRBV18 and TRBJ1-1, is NAGVMQNPRHLVRRRGQEARLRCSPMKGHSHVYWYRQLPEEGLKFMVYLQKENIIDESGMPKERFSAEFPKEGPSILRIQQVVRGDSAAYFCASSSQGLGANTEAFFGQGTRLTVV.

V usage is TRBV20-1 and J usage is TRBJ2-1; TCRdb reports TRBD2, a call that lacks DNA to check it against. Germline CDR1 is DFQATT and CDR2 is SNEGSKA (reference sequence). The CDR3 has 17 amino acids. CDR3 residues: CSARGTSGSASYNEQFF.

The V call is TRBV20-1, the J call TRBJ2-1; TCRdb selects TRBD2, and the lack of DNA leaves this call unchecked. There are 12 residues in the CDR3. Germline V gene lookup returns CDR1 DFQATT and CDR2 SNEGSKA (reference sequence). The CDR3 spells CSGVQGLAEQFF.

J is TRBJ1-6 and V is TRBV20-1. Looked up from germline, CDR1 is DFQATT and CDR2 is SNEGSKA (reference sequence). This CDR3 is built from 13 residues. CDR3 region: CSALGMGDSPLHF.

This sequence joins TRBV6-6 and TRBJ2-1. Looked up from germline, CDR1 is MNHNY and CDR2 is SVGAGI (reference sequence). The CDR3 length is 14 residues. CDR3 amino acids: CASTSEDVYNEQFF.

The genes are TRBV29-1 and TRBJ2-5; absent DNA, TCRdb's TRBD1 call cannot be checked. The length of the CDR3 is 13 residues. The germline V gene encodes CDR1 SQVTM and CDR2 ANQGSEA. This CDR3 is CSVGTGGIETQYF.

CDR3 loop: CASSAPGQGKETQYF. The chain recombines TRBV7-9 with TRBJ2-5; checking the TCRdb D call of TRBD1 is not possible without DNA. Germline assignment: CDR1 SEHNR and CDR2 FQNEAQ (reference sequence). The CDR3 runs to 15 residues.

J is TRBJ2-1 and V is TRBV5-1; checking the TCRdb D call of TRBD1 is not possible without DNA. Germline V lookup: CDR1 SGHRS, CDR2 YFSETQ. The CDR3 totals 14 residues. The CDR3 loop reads CASSLAGGENEQFF.

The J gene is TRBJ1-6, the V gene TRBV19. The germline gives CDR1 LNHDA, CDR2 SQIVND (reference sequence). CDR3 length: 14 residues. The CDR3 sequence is CASSTKTGNSPLHF.

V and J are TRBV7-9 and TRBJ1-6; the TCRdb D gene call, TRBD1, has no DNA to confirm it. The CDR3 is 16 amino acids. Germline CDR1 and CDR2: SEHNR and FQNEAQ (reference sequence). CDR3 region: CASSSSAGTGGSPLHF. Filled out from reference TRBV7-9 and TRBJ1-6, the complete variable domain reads DTGVSQNPRHKITKRGQNVTFRCDPISEHNRLYWYRQTLGQGPEFLTYFQNEAQLEKSRLLSDRFSAERPKGSFSTLEIQRTEQGDSAMYLCASSSSAGTGGSPLHFGNGTRLTVT.